Following are 14 T cell receptor beta chains from one sample sequenced in a study of blood T cell repertoires in COVID-19. Some clones are missing from TCRdb's copy, which holds only in-frame ones; the method was immunoSEQ multiplex PCR. The profile shows more than 300,000 clones, around nine tenths of them singletons. Sequencing used peripheral blood. The source of these receptors is a woman in her 70s with COVID-19, enrolled during active disease.

The gene calls are TRBV29-1 and TRBJ2-7, with TRBD1 as a possible D gene (6 bases). Germline V gives CDR1 SQVTM, CDR2 ANQGSEA. The CDR3 spans 13 residues. The V end lost 5 bases, the J end lost 3 bases, and 14 bases lay between the germline ends. CDR3 amino acids: CSVFGTSSYEQYF. Here the CDR3 DNA reads TGCAGCGTTTTCGGGACATCGAGCTACGAGCAGTACTTC.

This clone was seen a few times. The rearrangement joins TRBV2 to TRBJ1-5; D is unresolved. Trimming took off 0 bases at V and 11 bases at J, with 11 bases between the two ends. Germline CDR1 and CDR2: SNHLY and FYNNEI. The CDR3 runs 13 residues. The CDR3 here is CASSEARADSQHF. In DNA, the CDR3 is TGTGCCAGCAGTGAAGCGAGGGCAGATTCCCAGCATTTT. Drawing the rest from reference TRBV2 and TRBJ1-5, the complete variable domain is EPEVTQTPSHQVTQMGQEVILRCVPISNHLYFYWYRQILGQKVEFLVSFYNNEISEKSEIFDDQFSVERPDGSNFTLKIRSTKLEDSAMYFCASSEARADSQHFGDGTRLSIL.

V is TRBV3-1 (or the pseudogene TRBV3-2) and J is TRBJ2-7; 7 bases match TRBD2. Losses at the gene ends were 4 bases for V and 5 bases for J; bases not matched to a gene: 8. Per germline, CDR1 LGHDT and CDR2 YNNKEL (reference sequence). This CDR3 contains 14 residues. CDR3 protein: CASSPRAGVHEQYF. For the CDR3, the DNA is TGTGCCAGCAGCCCCCGGGCGGGGGTGCACGAGCAGTACTTC.

CDR3 loop: CASSDTGGIEKLYGYTF. The DNA of the CDR3 is TGTGCCAGCAGCGATACAGGGGGCATCGAAAAACTCTATGGCTACACCTTC. This chain links TRBV13 with TRBJ1-2; TRBD1 agrees at 9 bases. CDR3 length: 17 amino acids. Germline V gene data show CDR1 as PRHDT and CDR2 as FYEKMQ (reference sequence). V shed 5 bases and J 4 bases; nucleotides not matched to a gene: 14.

The rearrangement uses TRBV29-1 and TRBJ1-5, with a tentative D call TRBD1 (5 bases). The CDR3 runs 15 residues. The V end was cut by 5 bases, the J end by 0 bases, with 14 bases between. Germline CDR1 is SQVTM and CDR2 is ANQGSEA. CDR3 nucleotide sequence: TGCAGCGTTTCGGAGGGACGATTTAGCAATCAGCCCCAGCATTTT. Its protein is CSVSEGRFSNQPQHF. Drawing the rest from reference TRBV29-1 and TRBJ1-5, the complete variable domain is SAVISQKPSRDICQRGTSLTIQCQVDSQVTMMFWYRQQPGQSLTLIATANQGSEATYESGFVIDKFPISRPNLTFSTLTVSNMSPEDSSIYLCSVSEGRFSNQPQHFGDGTRLSIL.

The chain carries TRBV23-1 and TRBJ1-2; possibly TRBD1 for D (5 bases). TRBV23-1 is an ORF for which the function is uncertain. V lost 8 bases and J 8 bases, leaving 6 bases between the germline ends. This CDR3 has 9 residues. The CDR3 here is CASGGGYTF. The CDR3 DNA reads TGCGCCAGCGGGGGGGGCTACACCTTC.

This chain joins TRBV29-1 and TRBJ2-1; D perhaps matches TRBD1 (5 bases). Germline V gene data show CDR1 as SQVTM and CDR2 as ANQGSEA. Deletions cut 4 bases from V and 6 bases from J, with 7 bases between. The CDR3 runs 11 residues. CDR3 coding DNA: TGCAGCGTTGCTAGGGGCAATGAGCAGTTCTTC. Amino acid sequence: CSVARGNEQFF.

This chain connects TRBV25-1 to TRBJ1-2; the match to TRBD1 covers 9 bases. Per germline, CDR1 MGHDK and CDR2 SYGVNS. CDR3 length: 16 residues. Trimming took 0 bases from V and 5 from J; bases not matched to a gene: 7. CDR3 sequence reads: CASSEYIGTGLYGYTF. CDR3 DNA: TGTGCCAGCAGTGAATATATTGGGACAGGGCTGTATGGCTACACCTTC.

V usage is TRBV6-1 and J usage is TRBJ1-6, with a tentative D call TRBD1 (5 bases). V was shortened by 4 bases and J by 0 bases, with 10 bases between the two germline ends. Germline CDR1 reads MNHNS; CDR2 reads SASEGT. This CDR3 has 16 residues. The CDR3 DNA is TGTGCCAGCAGTGGGGGGAGGGACTCCTATAATTCACCCCTCCACTTT. Its protein is CASSGGRDSYNSPLHF.

This chain uses TRBV21-1 with TRBJ2-7; whether TRBD1, the table's D call, matches the DNA was not checked. TRBV21-1 is marked as a pseudogene. CDR3 length equals 15 residues. CDR3 in amino acids: CASSKDRLKSYEQYF. Here the CDR3 DNA reads TGTGCCAGCAGCAAAGACAGGCTTAAATCCTACGAGCAGTACTTC.

This clone was observed a few times. The chain has TRBV21-1 and TRBJ1-5; the table's D call TRBD1 went unverified against the DNA. TRBV21-1 is a known pseudogene. This CDR3 region has 14 residues. The CDR3 region has the DNA TGTGCCAGCAGCAAATCAGGCAGCAATCAGCCCCAGCATTTT. Protein product: CASSKSGSNQPQHF.

CDR3 amino acids: CASKVSPGQTYGYTF. The CDR3 DNA reads TGTGCCAGCAAAGTTTCCCCGGGACAGACCTATGGCTACACCTTC. The chain carries TRBV6-5 and TRBJ1-2, with 7 bases fitting TRBD1. Germline CDR1 is MNHEY and CDR2 is SVGAGI. Trimming removed 7 bases from V and 4 bases from J; junction bases left unmatched: 12. The CDR3 covers 15 residues.

The gene calls are TRBV7-8 and TRBJ1-5; D is ambiguous. The ends were cut back, 6 bases at V and 2 bases at J, with 14 bases in the middle. The CDR3 has 15 residues. Per the germline V gene, CDR1 is SGHVS and CDR2 is FQNEAQ. For the CDR3, the DNA is TGTGCCAGCAGACTCGAGCGGTCCGGCAATCAGCCCCAGCATTTT. It translates to CASRLERSGNQPQHF.

This chain joins TRBV2 and TRBJ2-5, with D perhaps matching TRBD2 (6 bases). The germline CDR1 and CDR2 sequences are SNHLY and FYNNEI. V lost 3 bases and J 5 bases, leaving 10 bases between the germline ends. The CDR3 length is 13 residues. The CDR3 loop is CASSEAGWETQYF. The CDR3 DNA follows: TGTGCCAGCAGTGAGGCGGGGTGGGAGACCCAGTACTTC.